These 10 T cell receptor beta chains originate from one sample sequenced in a study of blood T cells in healthy people across ages. The authors ran a second PCR of 7 to 11 cycles using a sample-barcoded 5' primer and a J-beta primer mix. TCRdb recomputed calls from the 5' RACE reads with MiXCR, one row per CDR3 protein. In the table there are about 1.4 million distinct CDR3 sequences, 45% to 70% of which are singletons. Sequencing was carried out using blood. The receptors stem from a man between 18 and 35 years old in good health.

This clonotype was observed a single time. The gene calls are TRBV11-2 and TRBJ2-6, with 8 bases matching TRBD1. From germline, CDR1 is SGHAT and CDR2 FQNNGV. J was trimmed by 4 bases and V by 2 bases; bases with no gene match: 19. The CDR3 sequence is 21 residues long. The chain's CDR3 is CASSLIPPGQALGWGANVLTF. CDR3 in DNA: TGTGCCAGCAGCTTAATCCCCCCGGGACAGGCCCTCGGATGGGGGGCCAACGTCCTGACTTTC.

This clonotype was detected only a few times. The rearrangement joins TRBV6-5 to TRBJ2-5; 10 bases match TRBD1. The V segment lost 8 bases and the J segment 2 bases; nucleotides outside the gene matches: 2. The CDR3 is 13 residues long. From germline, CDR1 is MNHEY and CDR2 SVGAGI. CDR3 bases: TGTGCCAGCTCGGGACAGGGGCAAGAGACCCAGTACTTC. It translates to CASSGQGQETQYF.

This clonotype occurred once. One junction end disagrees with the germline gene, perhaps due to a read error. The chain joins TRBV7-9 to TRBJ2-3, with D perhaps matching TRBD1 or TRBD2 (6 bases each). The length of the CDR3 is 16 residues. CDR1 SEHNR and CDR2 FQNEAQ come from the germline V gene (reference sequence). CDR3 sequence reads: CASSLGLGGRTDTQYF. The DNA for the CDR3 is TGTGCCAGCAGCTTGGGTTTGGGGGGCCGCACAGATACACAGTATTTT.

Only a few counts were recorded for this clonotype. The V call is TRBV10-3, the J call TRBJ2-1; D remains ambiguous. The CDR3 covers 14 residues. Germline-derived CDR1 and CDR2 are ENHRY and SYGVKD. V shed 4 bases and J shed 0 bases, with 7 bases lying between them. The CDR3 sequence: CAISAASSYNEQFF. The CDR3 DNA reads TGTGCCATCAGTGCAGCGAGCTCCTACAATGAGCAGTTCTTC.

The chain couples TRBV5-1 to TRBJ2-1, with 9 bases aligning to TRBD1. Trimming took 3 bases from V and 6 from J; bases not matched to a gene: 4. The germline gives CDR1 SGHRS, CDR2 YFSETQ. This CDR3 has 14 residues. The DNA of the CDR3 is TGCGCCAGCAGCTCCGGGACAGGGCTCAATGAGCAGTTCTTC. Translation: CASSSGTGLNEQFF.

V usage is TRBV4-1 and J usage is TRBJ1-4; 7 positions match TRBD1. The germline V gene has CDR1 MGHRA and CDR2 YSYEKL. V dropped 4 bases and J dropped 0; count of bases not matched to a gene: 5. This CDR3 is 16 amino acids long. CDR3: CASSPDRDPTNEKLFF. The CDR3, as DNA: TGCGCCAGCAGCCCAGACAGGGATCCAACTAATGAAAAACTGTTTTTT.

The chain recombines TRBV29-1 with TRBJ1-5, with D possibly matching TRBD1 (6 bases). Trimming took 3 bases from V and 7 from J, leaving 10 bases between them. Per germline, CDR1 SQVTM and CDR2 ANQGSEA. This CDR3 region has 12 residues. The CDR3 region has the DNA TGCAGCGTTGAGGTGGGGGGCCAGCCCCAGCATTTT. As protein: CSVEVGGQPQHF.

V usage is TRBV7-9 and J usage is TRBJ2-5, with 7 bases fitting TRBD2. This CDR3 region has 16 residues. The germline gives CDR1 SEHNR, CDR2 FQNEAQ (reference sequence). Losses at the gene ends were 3 bases for V and 4 bases for J; bases not matched to a gene: 11. The CDR3 loop is CASSFPRSGGGETQYF. CDR3 coding DNA: TGTGCCAGCAGCTTCCCCAGGTCGGGGGGAGGAGAGACCCAGTACTTC.

The chain links TRBV14 to TRBJ1-2, with D maybe TRBD1 (5 bases). V gave up 1 base and J gave up 5 bases, with 8 bases separating them. Germline V lookup: CDR1 SGHDN, CDR2 FVKESK. The CDR3 contains 13 residues. For the CDR3, the DNA is TGTGCCAGCAGCCAAGGGACAAGTTATGGCTACACCTTC. It translates to CASSQGTSYGYTF.

This chain links TRBV27 with TRBJ2-3; possible D gene TRBD1, 6 bases. This CDR3 has 14 amino acids. Germline assignment: CDR1 MNHEY and CDR2 SMNVEV (reference sequence). Trimming removed 10 bases at V and 2 bases at J, with 16 bases between. Here the CDR3 reads CATKTQGHTDTQYF. The CDR3 DNA is TGTGCCACAAAGACGCAGGGACACACAGATACGCAGTATTTT.